A selection of T cell receptor beta chains follows, all from one sample in a study of metastatic and nonmetastatic thyroid tumors. TCRdb re-called the PCR reads with MiXCR. The data contain 8,000 to 10,000 clones, less than 25% of them singletons. The sample taken for sequencing was adjacent normal tissue. These receptor sequences come from a female donor with papillary thyroid cancer or a benign thyroid nodule (not recorded which). Some clones in this sample may be carry-over from other donors' samples. The CDR3 runs from the conserved cysteine through the conserved F or W. The D gene is left open where the match is weak. The size entry is marked missing in some rows and otherwise reads once, few, many or a size class.

v_call	cdr3_length	j_call	d_call	clone_size	cdr3_aa	cdr3_nt
TRBV7-2	14	TRBJ1-6	-	medium-sized	CASRQATTRGPLHF	TGTGCCAGCAGGCAAGCGACGACCCGGGGGCCCCTCCACTTT
TRBV6-1	14	TRBJ1-1	-	few	CASILQCSGTEAFF	TGTGCCAGCATTCTACAGTGCAGTGGGACTGAGGCTTTCTTT
TRBV10-2	13	TRBJ2-2	-	many	CASSWLLAGELFF	TGCGCCAGCAGCTGGTTACTAGCCGGGGAGCTGTTTTTT
TRBV9	16	TRBJ2-1	TRBD2	many	CASSSRTSGIRNEQFF	TGTGCCAGCAGCTCCCGGACTAGCGGGATTAGGAATGAGCAGTTCTTC
TRBV12-3/TRBV12-4	13	TRBJ1-5	-	few	CASSLEGRQPQHF	TGTGCCAGCAGTTTAGAGGGCCGTCAGCCCCAGCATTTT
TRBV6-1	17	TRBJ1-3	-	-	CASRVGTSGGLWNTIYF	TGTGCCAGCAGGGTCGGGACTAGCGGGGGGCTTTGGAACACCATATATTTT
TRBV30	15	TRBJ1-3	-	many	CAWSPDSSSGNTIYF	TGTGCCTGGAGCCCGGACAGTTCTTCTGGAAACACCATATATTTT
TRBV28	15	TRBJ1-1	-	medium-sized	CASSPVRGRSTEAFF	TGTGCCAGCAGCCCGGTTAGAGGAAGGAGCACTGAAGCTTTCTTT
TRBV18	14	TRBJ1-5	-	-	CASSPPGSGQPQHF	TGTGCCAGCTCACCACCAGGTTCGGGGCAGCCCCAGCATTTT
TRBV27	14	TRBJ1-6	-	medium-sized	CASSPTPYNSPLHF	TGTGCCAGCAGTCCTACACCATATAATTCACCCCTCCACTTT
TRBV20-1	9	TRBJ1-2	-	-	CSALYVYTF	TGCAGTGCCTTATACGTCTACACCTTC
TRBV18	15	TRBJ2-5	TRBD2	many	CASSPKAGAGETQYF	TGTGCCAGCTCACCTAAAGCGGGGGCCGGGGAGACCCAGTACTTC
TRBV5-6	16	TRBJ1-3	-	few	CASSLVDSPSGNTIYF	TGTGCCAGCAGCTTAGTGGACAGCCCATCTGGAAACACCATATATTTT
TRBV10-3	12	TRBJ1-1	-	few	CAVTQDGTEAFF	TGTGCAGTCACGCAGGACGGCACTGAAGCTTTCTTT
TRBV9	12	TRBJ2-3	-	few	CASSVEADTQYF	TGTGCCAGCAGCGTAGAGGCAGATACGCAGTATTTT
TRBV18	16	TRBJ2-2	TRBD2	many	CASSPAGTRNTGELFF	TGTGCCAGCTCACCAGCCGGGACTAGAAACACCGGGGAGCTGTTTTTT
TRBV6-1	14	TRBJ1-1	-	large	CASSEWILNTEAFF	TGTGCCAGCAGTGAATGGATATTGAACACTGAAGCTTTCTTT
TRBV27	13	TRBJ1-2	TRBD1	few	CASSLSDRVGYTF	TGTGCCAGCAGTTTATCGGACAGGGTAGGCTACACCTTC
TRBV7-8	14	TRBJ1-3	-	many	CASSLGVSGNTIYF	TGTGCCAGCAGCTTAGGGGTCTCTGGAAACACCATATATTTT
TRBV30	14	TRBJ1-3	-	many	CAWSAPDSGNTIYF	TGTGCCTGGAGTGCCCCCGACTCTGGAAACACCATATATTTT
TRBV6-9	13	TRBJ2-5	-	-	CASSYPGQETQYF	TGTGCCAGCAGTTACCCAGGGCAAGAGACCCAGTACTTC
TRBV9	15	TRBJ2-2	-	-	CASSSSWSDTGELFF	TGTGCCAGCAGCTCATCATGGTCGGACACCGGGGAGCTGTTTTTT
TRBV6-2/TRBV6-3	14	TRBJ2-1	-	-	CASSFRGLGNEQFF	TGTGCCAGCAGTTTCAGGGGTTTGGGCAATGAGCAGTTCTTC
TRBV19	19	TRBJ2-2	TRBD2	many	CASRWTSGGKITNTGELFF	TGTGCCAGTAGATGGACTAGCGGGGGCAAAATTACGAACACCGGGGAGCTGTTTTTT
TRBV5-1	14	TRBJ2-3	-	many	CASSLQGKTDTQYF	TGCGCCAGCAGCTTACAGGGTAAAACAGATACGCAGTATTTT
TRBV7-8	18	TRBJ2-1	TRBD2	many	CASSLAFRLAGGPNEQFF	TGTGCCAGCAGCTTAGCCTTTAGACTAGCGGGAGGGCCCAATGAGCAGTTCTTC
TRBV7-3	15	TRBJ2-1	-	-	CASSFRQGLRNEQFF	TGTGCCAGCAGCTTTAGGCAGGGGTTAAGAAATGAGCAGTTCTTC
TRBV3-1	18	TRBJ2-3	TRBD2	many	CASSPPPASGRLTDTQYF	TGTGCCAGCAGCCCACCTCCGGCTAGCGGGCGACTCACAGATACGCAGTATTTT
TRBV7-2	14	TRBJ1-1	-	few	CASSLGRGSTEAFF	TGTGCCAGCAGCTTAGGCAGGGGTTCCACTGAAGCTTTCTTT
TRBV5-1	14	TRBJ2-3	-	-	CASSSGPASDTQYF	TGCGCCAGCAGTAGCGGACCGGCCTCAGATACGCAGTATTTT
TRBV18	14	TRBJ1-1	-	-	CASSPPSVNTEAFF	TGTGCCAGCTCACCACCCTCGGTGAACACTGAAGCTTTCTTT
TRBV13	14	TRBJ2-5	-	-	CASISDTQGHTQYF	TGTGCCAGCATCTCGGACACTCAGGGTCATACCCAGTACTTC
TRBV10-3	13	TRBJ1-2	-	few	CAISESGGSGYTF	TGTGCCATCAGTGAGTCTGGGGGATCTGGCTACACCTTC